This section outlines one T cell receptor beta chain sequence together with its context. This clone's antigen is unknown. Base quality data are lacking; no much larger clone is found one base away. Library prep was done by the immunoSEQ multiplex PCR assay. TCRdb holds this immuneACCESS table with in-frame rearrangements only. Some clones are missing; in checked studies, unresolved V genes explain under half, and the rest has no known cause. The sample table shows about 7,300 clones, and around four fifths are seen once. Together, the top ten hold more than 15% of the sample. V is cut back by 0 bases and J by 4 bases, with 3 bases in the junction unmatched. CDR3 length: 15 amino acids, cysteine to phenylalanine. The only DNA kept is the CDR3, 45 bases in frame from the first base. CDR1 and CDR2 are read off the germline V gene as KGHSH and LQKENI. To identify tumor-specific TCR clonotypes, tumor tissue taken at baseline, before any treatment, was sequenced. In a trial, the study monitored patients with peripheral T-cell lymphoma who were getting frontline treatment by applying next-generation sequencing to their T-cell receptor sequences.

These data originate in a study of circulating tumor DNA in untreated peripheral T-cell lymphoma (dated by TCRdb to the early 2020s). Overall results and qualifications from the work: Tumor-specific clonotypes were found in around three quarters of patients, coming from around 86% of baseline tissues and approximately 61% of baseline serum samples.

The sample consisted of tumor tissue. Rearrangement joined TRBV18 to TRBJ1-1, and TRBD1 aligns with 9 junction nucleotides. This receptor was taken from a human donor with peripheral T-cell lymphoma. The nucleotides are TGTGCCAGCTCACCACCACAGGGGGCGGGCACTGAAGCTTTCTTT. Translated, it gives CASSPPQGAGTEAFF.